This TCR beta chain originates from a study of cytomegalovirus exposure and HLA in healthy donors. Study-level points and caveats: Later analysis demonstrated an association between a missense DCLRE1C variant and TCR beta V- and J-gene trimming. In the analysis, some V segments, TRBV6-2 and TRBV6-3 included, were excluded as indistinguishable.

The V gene lost 5 bases and the J gene lost 2 bases, with 13 bases spanning the gap. The germline V gene encodes CDR1 SGHDT and CDR2 YYEEEE. The CDR3 is made up of 15 amino acids. With respect to this clone: Its antigen is undetermined.

PCR amplification relied on 60 Vbeta primers (plus 13 Jbeta primers). Methods used by the authors: Later, an analysis found 75 million to 90 million unique TCR beta chains, and approximately 10 million of these were shared. Libraries were prepared by immunoSEQ multiplex PCR; TCRdb keeps only in-frame clonotypes and omits some of them. That table furnishes V, J and clone size, whereas the DNA furnished D and trimming. The sample has over 150,000 clones, roughly two thirds seen once. Material for sequencing was PBMCs. The TCR was taken from a woman aged 25 to 45 in good health and CMV-seronegative. The chain has TRBV5-6 and TRBJ2-2; D perhaps matches TRBD2 (5 bases). The CDR3 sequence: CASRGREFNTGELFF. CDR3 DNA sequence: TGTGCCAGCAGAGGTAGGGAGTTCAACACCGGGGAGCTGTTTTTT.